A selection of T cell receptor beta chains follows, all from one sample in a study of radiotherapy plus CTLA-4 blockade in lung cancer. Generated by immunoSEQ multiplex PCR, the TCRdb table keeps only in-frame clones and is missing some. In the table there are approximately 44,000 clones, more than 70% of which are singletons. The sequences come from peripheral blood, collected from a patient treated with radiotherapy plus ipilimumab. These receptors came from a human donor with non-small cell lung cancer who had stable disease on radiotherapy plus ipilimumab. The CDR3 runs from the conserved cysteine through the conserved F or W. D genes are given only for firm matches. Expanded clones get a size class; other rows say once, few or many, or leave the size out.

j_call | d_call | cdr3_length | v_call | clone_size | cdr3_nt | cdr3_aa
TRBJ1-1 | TRBD1 | 13 | TRBV6-1 | . | TGTGCCAGCAGGGGACAGCCGAACACTGAAGCTTTCTTT | CASRGQPNTEAFF
TRBJ1-2 | TRBD1 | 14 | TRBV30 | . | TGTGCCTGGAGCGGACAGGGGGCAAGGCATGGCTACACCTTC | CAWSGQGARHGYTF
TRBJ1-2 | TRBD1 | 16 | TRBV11-2 | . | TGTGCCAGCAGCTTAGAATGGACAGGGCGGGGTGATGGCTACACCTTC | CASSLEWTGRGDGYTF
TRBJ1-1 | . | 14 | TRBV5-6 | . | TGTGCCAGCATCTACTGGGAGGGGCGGACTGAAGCTTTCTTT | CASIYWEGRTEAFF
TRBJ1-6 | . | 16 | TRBV5-4 | . | TGTGCCAGCAGCCAAGCCCGTGGGAGCTATAATTCACCCCTCCACTTT | CASSQARGSYNSPLHF
TRBJ1-2 | . | 14 | TRBV2 | . | TGTGCCAGCAGTGAAGTGGGAGGGCGGCTTGGCTACACCTTC | CASSEVGGRLGYTF
TRBJ2-2 | . | 14 | TRBV9 | . | TGTGCCAGCAGCCAGGGGTCGGGCACCGGGGAGCTGTTTTTT | CASSQGSGTGELFF
TRBJ2-5 | . | 15 | TRBV9 | . | TGTGCCAGCAGCGTAGCTCCAGGGGGGCAAGAGACCCAGTACTTC | CASSVAPGGQETQYF
TRBJ1-1 | . | 13 | TRBV5-5 | once | TGTGCCAGCAGCGGAATAGGAAGCACTGAAGCTTTCTTT | CASSGIGSTEAFF
TRBJ2-6 | TRBD1 | 17 | TRBV5-1 | . | TGCGCCAGCAGCAAGGGACAGGGTGCCTCTGGGGCCAACGTCCTGACTTTC | CASSKGQGASGANVLTF
TRBJ1-2 | . | 15 | TRBV7-6 | . | TGTGCCAGCAGCTTCGGAGGGGGTGGAGGACGTGGCTACACCTTC | CASSFGGGGGRGYTF